The TCR beta chain under discussion was sequenced for a study of blood T cell repertoires in COVID-19. At the level of the study: PBMCs, B-cell-depleted T cells, or T cells were the source of the cDNA or gDNA that made up the material.

Assay: immunoSEQ multiplex PCR; the TCRdb copy retains only in-frame clones and omits some. Found here are roughly 100,000 clones, about 70% of them singletons; the top ten hold roughly 0.86%. The ends were cut back, 1 base at V and 7 bases at J, with 13 bases in the middle. The V gene's germline CDR1 is LGHDT and CDR2 YNNKEL (reference sequence). The CDR3 sequence is 14 residues long. The sample comprised peripheral blood. The chain employs TRBV3-1 (or the pseudogene TRBV3-2) and TRBJ1-2; tentative D call: TRBD1 (5 bases). The TCR originated in a human donor with acute or convalescent COVID-19. The donor label of this sample is uncertain. In DNA form, the CDR3 reads TGTGCCAGCAGCCAAGGCGGGGCGGGGGTTGGCTACACCTTC. As protein: CASSQGGAGVGYTF.